These 22 T cell receptor beta chains were sequenced from one sample in a study of blood T cell repertoires in COVID-19. The data were produced by immunoSEQ multiplex PCR, yet TCRdb's version contains in-frame clones alone and is incomplete. The table includes approximately 32,000 clones, over 75% detected once. Sequenced sample: peripheral blood. The receptors here all came from a man between 60 and 75 years old with active COVID-19.

The J gene is TRBJ2-7, the V gene TRBV30, with TRBD1 matching 9 bases. The germline CDR1 and CDR2 sequences are GTSNPN and SVGIG (reference sequence). This CDR3 comprises 13 residues. Trimming removed 3 bases from V and 3 bases from J; junction bases left unmatched: 3. The CDR3 DNA follows: TGTGCCTGGAGGGACAGGGGCTTCTACGAGCAGTACTTC. This encodes CAWRDRGFYEQYF.

This rearrangement joins TRBV4-2 to TRBJ2-3, with 12 bases aligning to TRBD2. In germline, CDR1 is LGHNA, CDR2 YNFKEQ. The CDR3 is 17 amino acids. The V segment lost 1 base and the J segment 2 bases; nucleotides outside the gene matches: 4. CDR3 sequence (DNA): TGTGCCAGCAGCCAAGCCACTAGCGGGGGGTACACAGATACGCAGTATTTT. This encodes CASSQATSGGYTDTQYF.

This chain uses TRBV7-8 with TRBJ2-3; D unclear. The CDR3 is 13 residues long. V was pared by 8 bases and J by 2 bases, with 11 bases between. CDR1 is SGHVS, CDR2 FQNEAQ, per germline. The CDR3 sequence: CASRKRNTDTQYF. CDR3 nucleotide sequence: TGTGCCAGCCGCAAGCGAAACACAGATACGCAGTATTTT.

This chain connects TRBV7-9 to TRBJ2-2, with 11 bases lining up with TRBD2. This CDR3 has 17 amino acids. After removal of 5 bases from V and 4 bases from J, the junction contained 9 bases not matched to a gene. Germline assignment: CDR1 SEHNR and CDR2 FQNEAQ (reference sequence). The CDR3: CASSGMGLAVGTGELFF. The DNA for the CDR3 is TGTGCCAGCAGCGGTATGGGACTAGCGGTCGGCACCGGGGAGCTGTTTTTT.

This chain uses TRBV29-1 with TRBJ2-1; D is perhaps TRBD1 (6 bases). V was clipped by 6 bases and J by 4 bases, with 16 bases between them. Per germline, CDR1 SQVTM and CDR2 ANQGSEA. The CDR3 contains 14 residues. The CDR3 is CSVDRDGQYNEQFF. CDR3 bases: TGCAGCGTGGATAGGGATGGACAGTACAATGAGCAGTTCTTC.

V and J are TRBV24-1 and TRBJ2-1, with 11 bases that match TRBD2. V dropped 5 bases and J dropped 9; count of bases not matched to a gene: 5. Germline loops: CDR1 KGHDR, CDR2 SFDVKD. The length of the CDR3 is 14 residues. CDR3 nucleotides: TGTGCCACCAGTGGAGCTAGCGGGGGGACTGAGCAGTTCTTC. It is translated as CATSGASGGTEQFF.

This clone was seen only once. The chain carries TRBV4-3 and TRBJ2-1; weak D call: TRBD2 (5 bases). The CDR3 has 15 residues. The germline V gene encodes CDR1 LGHNA and CDR2 YSLEER. V was shortened by 0 bases and J by 7 bases, with 13 bases between the two germline ends. The CDR3 nucleotides read TGCGCCAGCAGCCAAGATCGGGATCCGGGTAATGAGCAGTTCTTC. As protein: CASSQDRDPGNEQFF.

The chain links TRBV11-2 to TRBJ1-6, with TRBD1 as a possible D gene (6 bases). The germline V gene has CDR1 SGHAT and CDR2 FQNNGV. CDR3 length: 14 amino acids. The germline V and J ends were trimmed by 11 bases and 10 bases, with 21 bases remaining between them. CDR3 residues: CARSGGGGTSPLHF. CDR3 in DNA: TGTGCCCGCTCGGGGGGAGGGGGGACGTCACCCCTCCACTTT.

This chain links TRBV7-6 with TRBJ2-1; 9 positions agree with TRBD2. V lost 2 bases, J lost 6 bases, and 5 bases stayed unmatched. The CDR3 contains 15 residues. CDR1 and CDR2 from the germline V gene are SGHVS and FNYEAQ. The CDR3 DNA is TGTGCCAGCAGCTTAAGTAGCGGGAGCGGCAATGAGCAGTTCTTC. It translates to CASSLSSGSGNEQFF. The variable domain in full, with the rest retrieved from reference TRBV7-6 and TRBJ2-1, is GAGVSQSPRYKVTKRGQDVALRCDPISGHVSLYWYRQALGQGPEFLTYFNYEAQQDKSGLPNDRFSAERPEGSISTLTIQRTEQRDSAMYRCASSLSSGSGNEQFFGPGTRLTVL.

This clone has a single count. The chain employs TRBV20-1 and TRBJ1-1; D gene unclear. V shed 1 base and J shed 8 bases, with 8 bases lying between them. This CDR3 contains 11 residues. Germline values: CDR1 DFQATT, CDR2 SNEGSKA (reference sequence). DNA for the CDR3: TGCAGTGCTAGAGGAGTTAAAGAAGCTTTCTTT. This translates into CSARGVKEAFF.

The J gene is TRBJ1-5, the V gene TRBV6-2 or TRBV6-3; no firm D call. CDR1 and CDR2 from the germline V gene are MNHEY and SVGEGT. CDR3 length: 16 residues. The V gene lost 0 bases and the J gene lost 0 bases, with 9 bases spanning the gap. This chain's CDR3 is CASSYSRSGSNQPQHF. In DNA form, the CDR3 reads TGTGCCAGCAGTTACTCGAGGTCGGGTAGCAATCAGCCCCAGCATTTT.

The V gene is TRBV6-2 or TRBV6-3, the J gene TRBJ1-3, with D uncertain. Germline V lookup: CDR1 MNHEY, CDR2 SVGEGT. With 5 bases removed from V and 0 bases from J, the gap between germline ends came to 14 bases. This CDR3 is built from 16 residues. CDR3 amino acids: CASSRPTRSSGNTIYF. Here the CDR3 DNA reads TGTGCCAGCAGTCGGCCTACACGGAGCTCTGGAAACACCATATATTTT.

The V call is TRBV5-6, the J call TRBJ2-1, with a weak D call TRBD2 (5 bases). Germline assignment: CDR1 SGHDT and CDR2 YYEEEE. With 2 bases removed from V and 0 bases from J, the gap between germline ends came to 12 bases. The CDR3 sequence is 16 residues long. For the CDR3, the DNA is TGTGCCAGCAGCTTTCCGGTTGGGAGCTCCTACAATGAGCAGTTCTTC. As protein: CASSFPVGSSYNEQFF.

The rearrangement joins TRBV5-4 to TRBJ2-2, with D maybe TRBD1 (6 bases). This CDR3 has 15 amino acids. V was clipped by 0 bases and J by 4 bases, with 10 bases between them. From germline, CDR1 is SGHNT and CDR2 YYREEE (reference sequence). The DNA of the CDR3 is TGTGCCAGCAGCTTGGACAGGGAGATCACCGGGGAGCTGTTTTTT. Its protein is CASSLDREITGELFF.

CDR3 DNA: TGTGCCAGCAGTTGGGGGAGGGGGGCCAATGAAGCTTTCTTT. This codes for CASSWGRGANEAFF. V gene TRBV6-5 combines with J gene TRBJ1-1; weak D call: TRBD1 (6 bases). This CDR3 region has 14 residues. The germline gives CDR1 MNHEY, CDR2 SVGAGI. The V and J ends lost 4 bases and 7 bases respectively, with 16 bases between them.

CDR3 amino acids: CASSPNRGSGNTIYF. In DNA form, the CDR3 reads TGTGCCAGCAGTCCAAACAGGGGCTCTGGAAACACCATATATTTT. The chain combines TRBV11-2 with TRBJ1-3; TRBD1 agrees at 7 bases. Germline CDR1 reads SGHAT; CDR2 reads FQNNGV. This CDR3 spans 15 amino acids. The ends lost 6 bases at V and 0 bases at J; junction bases unmatched: 5.

V is TRBV2 and J is TRBJ1-5; D may be TRBD1 (6 bases). Germline CDR1 is SNHLY and CDR2 is FYNNEI. Between the trimmed V and J ends, which lost 7 bases and 0 bases, there was a span of 13 bases. This CDR3 is 15 amino acids long. CDR3 nucleotides: TGTGCCAGCACCATGGGGGCTTATAGCAATCAGCCCCAGCATTTT. It codes for CASTMGAYSNQPQHF.

This clone was seen more than once but under ten times. This chain connects TRBV4-3 to TRBJ2-7; weak D call: TRBD1 (6 bases). This CDR3 region has 15 residues. Trimming shortened V by 1 base and J by 3 bases, and 13 bases separated the two germline ends. Germline V gene lookup returns CDR1 LGHNA and CDR2 YSLEER. In DNA, the CDR3 is TGCGCCAGCAGCCAAGTGTTTGGACAGCTCTACGAGCAGTACTTC. Its translation: CASSQVFGQLYEQYF.

The rearrangement joins TRBV5-1 to TRBJ2-2; TRBD1 is a possible D gene (6 bases). Germline lookup yields CDR1 SGHRS and CDR2 YFSETQ. The V end lost 1 base, the J end lost 3 bases, and 13 bases lay between the germline ends. The CDR3 loop spans 16 amino acids. DNA of the CDR3: TGCGCCAGCAGCTTGTTTGGGGGCGCGGACACCGGGGAGCTGTTTTTT. Translating it yields CASSLFGGADTGELFF.

The chain combines TRBV29-1 with TRBJ2-5, with 9 nucleotides matching TRBD1. Trimming took 7 bases from V and 2 from J; bases not matched to a gene: 5. Germline CDR1 and CDR2: SQVTM and ANQGSEA. The CDR3 runs 13 residues. CDR3 in amino acids: CSAGGTGQETQYF. The CDR3 DNA follows: TGCAGCGCCGGAGGGACAGGGCAAGAGACCCAGTACTTC.

This sequence joins TRBV18 and TRBJ2-1; possibly TRBD2 for D (6 bases). Germline V gene data show CDR1 as KGHSH and CDR2 as LQKENI. The ends were cut back, 4 bases at V and 7 bases at J, with 23 bases in the middle. The CDR3 has 17 residues. The CDR3 sequence is CASSRSGRGNLGNEQFF. DNA for the CDR3: TGTGCCAGCTCACGGAGCGGGCGGGGCAACCTCGGAAATGAGCAGTTCTTC.

The J gene is TRBJ2-2, the V gene TRBV19; TRBD1 is a possible D gene (6 bases). The CDR3 covers 14 residues. V was pared by 6 bases and J by 4 bases, with 12 bases between. CDR1 is LNHDA, CDR2 SQIVND, per germline (reference sequence). CDR3 sequence (DNA): TGTGCCAGTAGCCCAGGGGCAGCCACCGGGGAGCTGTTTTTT. It encodes CASSPGAATGELFF.